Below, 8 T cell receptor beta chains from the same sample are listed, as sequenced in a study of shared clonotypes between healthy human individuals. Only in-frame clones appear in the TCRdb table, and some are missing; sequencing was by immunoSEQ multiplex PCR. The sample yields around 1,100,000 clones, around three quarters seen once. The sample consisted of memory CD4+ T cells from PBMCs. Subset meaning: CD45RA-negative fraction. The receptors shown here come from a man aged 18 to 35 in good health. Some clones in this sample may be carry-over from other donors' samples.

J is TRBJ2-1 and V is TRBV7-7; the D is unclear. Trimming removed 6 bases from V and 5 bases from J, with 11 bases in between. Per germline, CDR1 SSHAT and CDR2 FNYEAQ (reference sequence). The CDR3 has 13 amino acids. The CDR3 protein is CASSQTPDNEQFF. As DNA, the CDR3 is TGTGCCAGCAGTCAAACCCCGGACAATGAGCAGTTCTTC.

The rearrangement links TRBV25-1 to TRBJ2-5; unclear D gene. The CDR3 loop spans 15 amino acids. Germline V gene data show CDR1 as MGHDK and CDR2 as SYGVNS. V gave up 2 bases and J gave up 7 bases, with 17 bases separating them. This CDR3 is CASSEHKGSPPTQYF. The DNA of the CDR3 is TGTGCCAGCAGTGAACATAAGGGCAGTCCTCCGACCCAGTACTTC.

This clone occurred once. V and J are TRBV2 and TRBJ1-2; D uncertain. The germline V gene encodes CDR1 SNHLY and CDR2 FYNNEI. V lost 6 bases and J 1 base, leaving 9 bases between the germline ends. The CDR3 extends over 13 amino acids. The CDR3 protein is CASSPRGNYGYTF. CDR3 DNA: TGTGCCAGCAGCCCCCGGGGTAACTATGGCTACACCTTC.

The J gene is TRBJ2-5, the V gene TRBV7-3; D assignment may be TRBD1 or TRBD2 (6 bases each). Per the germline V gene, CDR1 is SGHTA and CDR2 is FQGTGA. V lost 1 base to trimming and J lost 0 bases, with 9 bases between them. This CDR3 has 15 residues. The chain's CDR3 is CASSLKGGYQETQYF. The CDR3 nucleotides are TGTGCCAGCAGCTTAAAAGGGGGGTACCAAGAGACCCAGTACTTC.

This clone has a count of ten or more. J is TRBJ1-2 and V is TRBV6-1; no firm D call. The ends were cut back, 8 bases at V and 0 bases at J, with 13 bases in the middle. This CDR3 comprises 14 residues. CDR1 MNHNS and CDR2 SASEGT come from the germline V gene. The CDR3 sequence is CASRQIGTNYGYTF. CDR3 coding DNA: TGTGCCAGCCGCCAAATAGGGACTAACTATGGCTACACCTTC.

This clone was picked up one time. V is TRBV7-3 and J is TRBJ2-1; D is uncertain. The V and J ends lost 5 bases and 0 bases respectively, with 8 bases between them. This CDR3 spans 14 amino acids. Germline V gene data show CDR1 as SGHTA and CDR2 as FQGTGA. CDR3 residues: CASSLGRSYNEQFF. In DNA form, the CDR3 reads TGTGCCAGCAGCCTGGGTCGCTCCTACAATGAGCAGTTCTTC.

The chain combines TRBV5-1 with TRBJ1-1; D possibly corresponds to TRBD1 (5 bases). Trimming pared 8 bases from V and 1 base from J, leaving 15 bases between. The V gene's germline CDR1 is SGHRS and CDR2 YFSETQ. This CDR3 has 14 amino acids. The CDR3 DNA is TGCGCCAGAGGCTTGGGACCTACGAACACTGAAGCTTTCTTT. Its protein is CARGLGPTNTEAFF.

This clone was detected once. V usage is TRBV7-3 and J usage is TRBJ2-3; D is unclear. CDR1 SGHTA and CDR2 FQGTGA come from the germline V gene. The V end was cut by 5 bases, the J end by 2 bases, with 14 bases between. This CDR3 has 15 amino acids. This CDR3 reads CASSPGRAATDTQYF. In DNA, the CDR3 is TGTGCCAGCAGCCCCGGACGTGCGGCCACAGATACGCAGTATTTT.